One sample yielded the 6 T cell receptor beta chains listed below, sequenced in a study of CD8+ T cells in alopecia areata. RNA was extracted and reverse transcribed into cDNA as the sequencing template. Only in-frame clones appear in the TCRdb table, and some are missing; sequencing was by immunoSEQ multiplex PCR. The profile covers about 110,000 clones, with 55% to 75% appearing a single time and 20% to 25% taken by the ten largest. The specimen was CD8+ T cells sorted from blood. The receptors here all came from a human donor in good health.

This clone has more than one count but fewer than ten. V usage is TRBV2 and J usage is TRBJ1-6; no reliable D call. CDR3 length: 17 amino acids. Trimming removed 2 bases from V and 0 bases from J, with 11 bases in between. The germline V gene encodes CDR1 SNHLY and CDR2 FYNNEI. CDR3 sequence reads: CASSEFRFISYNSPLHF. As DNA, the CDR3 is TGTGCCAGCAGTGAATTCAGGTTCATCTCCTATAATTCACCCCTCCACTTT. Full variable domain (rest looked up from reference TRBV2 and TRBJ1-6): EPEVTQTPSHQVTQMGQEVILRCVPISNHLYFYWYRQILGQKVEFLVSFYNNEISEKSEIFDDQFSVERPDGSNFTLKIRSTKLEDSAMYFCASSEFRFISYNSPLHFGNGTRLTVT.

The gene calls are TRBV5-6 and TRBJ2-7; D not resolved. This CDR3 is built from 14 residues. The V gene's germline CDR1 is SGHDT and CDR2 YYEEEE. The V and J ends lost 4 bases and 0 bases respectively, with 11 bases between them. CDR3 protein: CASSGIGDSYEQYF. The CDR3 DNA sequence: TGTGCCAGCAGCGGGATCGGCGACTCCTACGAGCAGTACTTC.

The rearrangement joins TRBV15 to TRBJ2-3; possible D gene TRBD1, 8 bases. V was shortened by 1 base and J by 0 bases, with 14 bases between the two germline ends. CDR1 is LNHNV, CDR2 YYDKDF, per germline (reference sequence). The CDR3 totals 17 residues. The CDR3, as DNA: TGTGCCACCAGCAGAGTTACAGGGGGGGATAGCACAGATACGCAGTATTTT. This gives the protein CATSRVTGGDSTDTQYF.

This clone was seen a few times. This rearrangement joins TRBV28 to TRBJ1-1; D not certain. Germline V gene data show CDR1 as MDHEN and CDR2 as SYDVKM. CDR3 length: 16 amino acids. Trimming removed 5 bases at V and 2 bases at J, with 18 bases between. In nucleotides, the CDR3 is TGTGCCAGCAGTCCCCCCCCCGGGCCCCCTAACACTGAAGCTTTCTTT. This codes for CASSPPPGPPNTEAFF.

Only a few counts were recorded for this clone. V gene TRBV15 combines with J gene TRBJ2-1, with TRBD2 matching 7 bases. V dropped 1 base and J dropped 10; count of bases not matched to a gene: 1. CDR3 length equals 12 residues. Per the germline V gene, CDR1 is LNHNV and CDR2 is YYDKDF (reference sequence). CDR3 in DNA: TGTGCCACCAGCAGAGGGGAGGGGGAGCAGTTCTTC. Encoded protein: CATSRGEGEQFF.

V is TRBV13 and J is TRBJ2-5; a possible D gene is TRBD1 (5 bases). V shed 1 base and J shed 0 bases, with 9 bases lying between them. Germline-derived CDR1 and CDR2 are PRHDT and FYEKMQ (reference sequence). The CDR3 is 15 residues long. The CDR3 protein is CASSLEGSNQETQYF. Written as DNA, the CDR3 is TGTGCCAGCAGCTTAGAGGGGTCGAACCAAGAGACCCAGTACTTC.